The entry below describes one TCR beta chain. What antigen it recognizes has not been identified. One end of the junction is discordant with germline, which a read error may explain. From a lookup of the germline V gene, CDR1 and CDR2 are MNHNS and SASEGT. Reading from cysteine to phenylalanine, the CDR3 counts 15 amino acids. The CDR3 DNA has 45 bases and is translated from base 1. Read against the paper, the sample's time point label means: cycle 4 day 1 (C4D1), after more than five weeks of nivolumab. Relapse after autologous stem cell transplantation had occurred in all trial patients, and cohorts A, B and C were distinguished by prior brentuximab vedotin exposure. CD8+ T cells were purified from thawed PBMCs by magnetic negative selection with a Miltenyi CD8+ T cell isolation kit. A total of 56 patients with relapsed/refractory classical Hodgkin lymphoma made up the trial cohort, and each patient's best overall response was complete response, partial response or progressive disease. Trial patients were treated with single-agent nivolumab in the multi-cohort phase II CheckMate 205 trial. An independent review committee assessed best overall response by applying the 2007 International Working Group response criteria. Trial PBMCs were obtained immediately prior to nivolumab initiation (C1D1) and on therapy at cycle 2 day 1 and cycle 4 day 1. Peripheral blood was collected in 8 mL Vacutainer Cell Preparation Tubes, from which PBMCs were isolated by centrifugation and then cryopreserved. Purified CD4+ and CD8+ fractions were generated only in cases for which an additional PBMC sample was available. On LS columns in a quadroMACS separator, the magnetically labelled cells were depleted, and the flow-through was collected as the purified fraction.

The data are from a study of PD-1 blockade in classical Hodgkin lymphoma (dated by TCRdb to about 2020). Background on the whole study: Nivolumab dosing was 3 mg/kg intravenously every 2 weeks, continuing until either disease progression or unacceptable toxicity. The study used CyTOF and TCR beta sequencing to define a peripheral blood immune signature of response to PD-1 blockade in classical Hodgkin lymphoma.

General study outcomes and caveats: A significant rise by C4D1 was seen in CD4+ but not CD8+ TCR diversity (p=0.0027 vs p=0.16), with the rise being most apparent in complete responders (p=0.02). Among trial patients, those achieving complete response had baseline diversity similar to that of newly diagnosed patients, while diversity was significantly lower in partial responders and progressors. Lower diversity was observed in patients in whom nivolumab was started less than 1 year after ASCT, and these patients were excluded from later analyses so that confounding by immune reconstitution would be avoided. Baseline TCR diversity was reported as lower in newly diagnosed patients than in healthy donors, and lower still in relapsed/refractory patients. The study covered only a single clinical trial cohort, and the causes of the repertoire differences, possibly disease activity or prior therapy, were still not defined.

Genomic DNA was extracted with the Qiagen DNeasy kit from unsorted PBMCs and from negatively selected CD4+ and CD8+ fractions. Using primers that anneal to V and J segments, immunoSEQ multiplex PCR amplified the TCR beta CDR3 regions. Amplification bias was minimized using a synthetic immune receptor repertoire, and residual bias was removed computationally after sequencing. Per the source publication's procedure: Custom Python scripts were used to quantify repertoire diversity as the Shannon entropy index. Unsorted, CD4+ and CD8+ repertoires were analyzed separately, except in combined analyses where CD4+ and CD8+ sequences were merged in silico. Clonal expansion was defined as at least a 2-fold frequency increase after treatment relative to C1D1, with a pseudocount of 0.5 for undetected baseline clones. Singleton clones were defined as clones with 0 or 1 copy at C1D1, and non-singleton clones were defined as clones with 2 or more copies. Clones expanded in unsorted samples were annotated as CD4+, CD8+ or unknown by matching protein sequences in sorted samples from the same patient. Wilcoxon tests were applied to paired samples to test diversity changes from C1D1 to C4D1. TCRdb's version of the immuneACCESS table is confined to in-frame rearrangements and falls short of the full clone set. An unresolved V gene accounts for under half of the shortfall where checked; the remainder is of unknown origin. V, J and clone size are those of that table, while D and trimming were read from the DNA. Recorded for this sample are some 15,000 clones; about nine tenths of them occurred a single time. The ten largest account for around 20% of the sample.

Specimen: CD8+ T cells from blood, collected before the fourth cycle of nivolumab. The sequence came from a human donor with classical Hodgkin lymphoma. Recombination connected TRBV6-1 to TRBJ1-3, with no D gene named confidently. The DNA sequence is as follows: TGTGCCAGCAGTGAATGGCGGGGAGCTGGAAACACCATGTATTTT. Its amino acids are CASSEWRGAGNTMYF.